Below are 24 T cell receptor beta chains sequenced from a single sample in a study of tissue T cells after allogeneic stem cell transplantation. TCRdb's table, derived via immunoSEQ multiplex PCR, lists solely in-frame clones and lacks some. Of under 1,500 clones listed, approximately 70% are singletons. The specimen was spleen tissue, collected at autopsy. Source of these receptors: a male patient aged 60 or over with steroid-refractory graft-versus-host disease after an allogeneic stem cell transplant. The T cells may come from the graft donor.

In its sample, this clone ranks as large. This chain connects TRBV15 to TRBJ2-1, with D maybe TRBD1 (5 bases). The CDR3 loop spans 15 amino acids. Germline CDR1 is LNHNV and CDR2 is YYDKDF (reference sequence). V shed 5 bases and J shed 6 bases, with 17 bases lying between them. The CDR3 loop is CATSSPGAGRNEQFF. The CDR3 bases are TGTGCCACCAGCTCTCCTGGGGCAGGGCGCAATGAGCAGTTCTTC.

A few counts support this clone. A junction end diverges from the germline sequence, so it may reflect a read error. Additional DNA sequences in this sample encode the identical CDR3. The chain is built from TRBV5-6 and TRBJ2-5; TRBD2 matches at 9 bases. CDR1 and CDR2 (germline): SGHDT, YYEEEE. The CDR3 spans 15 residues. The CDR3 DNA sequence: TGCGCCAGCCGCGGGGGGGCCGGGGGGGGAGAGACCCAGTACTTC. This translates into CASRGGAGGGETQYF.

This rearrangement joins TRBV7-3 to TRBJ2-3, with no clear D. The CDR3 runs 13 residues. Germline V gene data show CDR1 as SGHTA and CDR2 as FQGTGA. Trimming removed 3 bases at V and 2 bases at J, with 6 bases between. Here the CDR3 DNA reads TGTGCCAGCAGCTTGCCACACACAGATACGCAGTATTTT. Translating it yields CASSLPHTDTQYF.

The chain has TRBV9 and TRBJ2-6, with D tentatively TRBD1 (6 bases). V lost 0 bases and J lost 2, with 6 bases in between. The CDR3 is 15 residues long. Looked up from germline, CDR1 is SGDLS and CDR2 is YYNGEE. The CDR3 sequence: CASSVEGAGANVLTF. The CDR3 nucleotides read TGTGCCAGCAGCGTAGAGGGGGCTGGGGCCAACGTCCTGACTTTC.

In this sample, this clone turned up a few times. Distinct nucleotide sequences in the sample also encode this CDR3. The rearrangement joins TRBV2 to TRBJ2-3; 7 bases align to TRBD1. Germline V gene sequence: CDR1 SNHLY, CDR2 FYNNEI. Germline trimming cut 6 bases from V and 0 bases from J; bases unmatched to any gene: 6. The CDR3 is made up of 15 amino acids. CDR3 DNA: TGTGCCAGCAGCGCCGGGACAGCGAGCACAGATACGCAGTATTTT. Translation gives CASSAGTASTDTQYF.

This clone was detected only a few times. V and J are TRBV7-2 and TRBJ2-2; no reliable D call. The germline V and J ends were trimmed by 0 bases and 3 bases, with 11 bases remaining between them. The CDR3 sequence is 16 residues long. Germline CDR1 is SGHTA and CDR2 is FQGNSA. CDR3: CASSLARRVYTGELFF. The CDR3 DNA is TGTGCCAGCAGCTTAGCACGCCGGGTTTACACCGGGGAGCTGTTTTTT.

This clone was detected a few times. The rearrangement uses TRBV4-3 and TRBJ1-2, with 8 nucleotides matching TRBD1. CDR3 length: 15 amino acids. V trimming: 0 bases; J trimming: 2 bases; junction bases outside the gene matches: 2. The germline gives CDR1 LGHNA, CDR2 YSLEER. This CDR3 reads CASSQDRQGNYGYTF. CDR3 DNA sequence: TGCGCCAGCAGCCAAGATCGACAGGGGAACTATGGCTACACCTTC.

The V call is TRBV7-9, the J call TRBJ2-6, with D hard to call. CDR1 is SEHNR and CDR2 is FQNEAQ in the germline V gene (reference sequence). This CDR3 is built from 16 residues. V was shortened by 5 bases and J by 0 bases, with 11 bases between the two germline ends. The CDR3: CASSPTAISGANVLTF. CDR3 DNA: TGTGCCAGCAGCCCCACAGCTATCTCTGGGGCCAACGTCCTGACTTTC.

The chain recombines TRBV18 with TRBJ1-2; D may be TRBD1 (5 bases). This CDR3 is built from 13 residues. Germline CDR1 and CDR2: KGHSH and LQKENI. V lost 2 bases to trimming and J lost 6 bases, with 10 bases between them. CDR3 region: CASSPGGADGYTF. The CDR3 DNA reads as TGTGCCAGCTCACCAGGTGGGGCCGATGGCTACACCTTC.

The rearrangement links TRBV2 to TRBJ2-1, with unresolved D. The CDR3 sequence is 12 residues long. V lost 4 bases to trimming and J lost 6 bases, with 7 bases between them. Per the germline V gene, CDR1 is SNHLY and CDR2 is FYNNEI. Here the CDR3 reads CASSVLGNEQFF. CDR3 nucleotides: TGTGCCAGCAGTGTCCTGGGCAATGAGCAGTTCTTC.

This rearrangement joins TRBV5-1 to TRBJ2-5; TRBD2 matches at 9 bases. V lost 0 bases to trimming and J lost 2 bases; unmatched junction nucleotides: 2. The CDR3 has 15 residues. Looked up from germline, CDR1 is SGHRS and CDR2 is YFSETQ. The CDR3 coding sequence is TGCGCCAGCAGCTTGGGGAGCGGGGGGCAAGAGACCCAGTACTTC. Its protein is CASSLGSGGQETQYF.

V usage is TRBV7-9 and J usage is TRBJ1-2; no clear D gene. CDR1 is SEHNR, CDR2 FQNEAQ, per germline (reference sequence). Trimming pared 4 bases from V and 3 bases from J, leaving 12 bases between. The CDR3 runs to 14 residues. CDR3 sequence (DNA): TGTGCCAGCAGCTCAAGTGGGGTCGACTATGGCTACACCTTC. Its translation is CASSSSGVDYGYTF.

The chain recombines TRBV5-4 with TRBJ2-2; D gene unclear. CDR1 SGHNT and CDR2 YYREEE come from the germline V gene (reference sequence). The CDR3 is made up of 13 amino acids. The V gene lost 6 bases and the J gene lost 1 base, with 7 bases spanning the gap. CDR3 DNA: TGTGCCAGCATCGCGGAGAACACCGGGGAGCTGTTTTTT. Translation: CASIAENTGELFF.

The V call is TRBV5-8, the J call TRBJ1-1, with 8 nucleotides matching TRBD1. This CDR3 has 15 amino acids. Germline trimming cut 9 bases from V and 0 bases from J; bases unmatched to any gene: 10. The germline V gene has CDR1 SGHTS and CDR2 YDEGEE. CDR3 amino acids: CAISDRAFMNTEAFF. CDR3 sequence (DNA): TGTGCCATCTCGGACAGGGCATTTATGAACACTGAAGCTTTCTTT.

On this clone: Since a much larger clone is just one base distant, this may be a read error. V usage is TRBV5-6 and J usage is TRBJ2-5; 8 nucleotides agree with TRBD2. The length of the CDR3 is 15 residues. Germline CDR1 and CDR2: SGHDT and YYEEEE. The junction had 15 bases not matched to a gene; V was cut back by 10 bases and J by 4 bases. CDR3 coding DNA: TGTGCCCGCCGCTGGGTGGCCGGGGGGGGAGAGACCCAGTACTTC. It yields the protein CARRWVAGGGETQYF.

V usage is TRBV5-1 and J usage is TRBJ2-5; unclear D gene. Trimming cost V 6 bases and J 1 base, with 10 bases left between them. The CDR3 covers 13 residues. Per germline, CDR1 SGHRS and CDR2 YFSETQ. For the CDR3, the DNA is TGCGCCAGCATCGGGTCGGCCCAAGAGACCCAGTACTTC. Encoded protein: CASIGSAQETQYF.

The rearrangement links TRBV19 to TRBJ1-2; D might be TRBD1 (5 bases). V dropped 10 bases and J dropped 8 bases, with 26 bases sitting between them. Germline-derived CDR1 and CDR2 are LNHDA and SQIVND (reference sequence). This CDR3 has 15 amino acids. CDR3 loop: CATKTQPGPAGGYTF. The CDR3 DNA sequence: TGTGCCACCAAGACTCAACCGGGGCCGGCGGGGGGCTACACCTTC.

The chain links TRBV7-8 to TRBJ2-1, with D possibly being TRBD2 (7 bases). Germline CDR1 and CDR2: SGHVS and FQNEAQ. The CDR3 extends over 16 amino acids. Trimming removed 5 bases at V and 2 bases at J, with 16 bases between. The CDR3 reads CASSPGAGVTYNEQFF. The CDR3 region has the DNA TGTGCCAGCAGCCCAGGGGCGGGGGTGACCTACAATGAGCAGTTCTTC.

The chain uses TRBV6-2 or TRBV6-3 and TRBJ2-1, with a tentative D call TRBD2 (6 bases). This CDR3 is 13 amino acids long. Trimming left V 5 bases short and J 4 bases short, with 9 bases between. Germline assignment: CDR1 MNHEY and CDR2 SVGEGT. Here the CDR3 DNA reads TGTGCCAGCAGTCCGGGGGATTACAATGAGCAGTTCTTC. It encodes CASSPGDYNEQFF.

The chain's CDR3 is CASRMTGTSGEEQYF. In DNA, the CDR3 is TGTGCCAGTAGGATGACCGGGACTAGCGGGGAAGAGCAGTACTTC. This chain links TRBV19 with TRBJ2-7; 13 positions match TRBD2. The length of the CDR3 is 15 residues. The germline gives CDR1 LNHDA, CDR2 SQIVND (reference sequence). V shed 6 bases and J 7 bases; nucleotides not matched to a gene: 9.

This clone appeared a single time. The junction shows a germline mismatch at one end, possibly a read error. The same CDR3 also results from other DNA sequences found in this sample. CDR3 sequence: CASRWGAGGGETQYF. In DNA form, the CDR3 reads TGCGCCAGCCGCTGGGGGGCCGGGGGGGGCGAGACCCAGTACTTC. V is TRBV5-6 and J is TRBJ2-5, with 8 bases identical to TRBD2. The CDR3 runs to 15 residues. In germline, CDR1 is SGHDT, CDR2 YYEEEE. The full variable domain, in which reference TRBV5-6 and TRBJ2-5 provide the parts outside the CDR3, is DAGVTQSPTHLIKTRGQQVTLRCSPKSGHDTVSWYQQALGQGPQFIFQYYEEEERQRGNFPDRFSGHQFPNYSSELNVNALLLGDSALYLCASRWGAGGGETQYFGPGTRLLVL.

The rearrangement uses TRBV7-8 and TRBJ1-2; TRBD1 aligns across 10 bases. Looked up from germline, CDR1 is SGHVS and CDR2 is FQNEAQ. Trimming at V came to 1 base and at J to 7 bases, leaving 6 bases not matched to a gene. This CDR3 has 15 amino acids. CDR3 protein: CASSLVVGTGVGYTF. CDR3 DNA sequence: TGTGCCAGCAGCTTAGTGGTAGGGACAGGGGTTGGCTACACCTTC.

The CDR3 loop reads CASSYIRRVSDTQYF. CDR3 nucleotides: TGTGCCAGCAGTTACATTCGGAGGGTGTCAGATACGCAGTATTTT. The chain is built from TRBV6-2 or TRBV6-3 and TRBJ2-3; TRBD2 might be the D (6 bases). Trimming removed 2 bases from V and 4 bases from J, with 13 bases in between. CDR1 is MNHEY, CDR2 SVGEGT, per germline. This CDR3 spans 15 amino acids.

The J gene is TRBJ2-3, the V gene TRBV6-6; 8 bases are shared with TRBD2. CDR1 is MNHNY, CDR2 SVGAGI, per germline (reference sequence). The V gene end was trimmed by 11 bases and the J gene end by 4 bases; junction bases not matched to a gene: 11. This CDR3 contains 14 residues. CDR3 loop: CASAAGDRPDTQYF. The CDR3 DNA reads TGTGCCTCCGCAGCGGGGGACCGACCAGATACGCAGTATTTT.